The source of this T cell receptor (beta chain) is a study of neurological immune-mediated disorders. Study-wide results and limits: Across subjects, expanded clones had no CDR3 amino acid sequences in common, pointing to private repertoires in all groups.

Germline-derived CDR1 and CDR2 are SEHNR and FQNEAQ (reference sequence). The CDR3 has 14 residues. V was shortened by 1 base and J by 5 bases, with 6 bases between the two germline ends. With 10-nucleotide random UMIs included, cDNA was synthesized by 5'RACE. Every sequencing run produced over 180 million TCR-beta sequences, and the sequences from any one run covered 15-18 subjects. One entry per CDR3 protein, called by TCRdb with MiXCR from the 5' RACE reads. The data show approximately 48,000 distinct CDR3 sequences, roughly 12% seen once. Documented time point: longitudinal time-point 3. This clonotype was found many times. Its antigen remains unidentified.

The J gene is TRBJ1-6, the V gene TRBV7-9; D ambiguous. The source of this sequence is a male donor with HTLV-1-associated myelopathy (HAM/TSP). Material: PBMCs. CDR3 DNA sequence: TGTGCCAGCAGCTTAGACCTTGATAATTCACCCCTCCACTTT. The encoded protein is CASSLDLDNSPLHF.